Sequencing of this T cell receptor beta chain was carried out in a study of blood T cell repertoires in COVID-19. Whole-study context: T cells, B-cell-depleted T cells, or PBMCs supplied cDNA or gDNA.

During active infection, Seattle patients enrolled and were then monitored through disease. The CDR3 contains 17 residues. CDR1 and CDR2 from the germline V gene are MNHEY and SVGEGT. The ends were cut back, 2 bases at V and 7 bases at J, with 18 bases in the middle. TCRdb keeps only in-frame clones here, not all; method: immunoSEQ multiplex PCR. In the table there are about 240,000 clones, roughly 81% of which are singletons. The sequence was collected from a woman aged 80 or over with COVID-19, enrolled during active disease. The chain links TRBV6-2 or TRBV6-3 to TRBJ1-6; possible D gene TRBD1, 6 bases. The sequenced sample consisted of peripheral blood. The CDR3 nucleotides read TGTGCCAGCAGTTACCCCCATTCAGGGGCGAGGAATTCACCCCTCCACTTT. It yields the protein CASSYPHSGARNSPLHF.